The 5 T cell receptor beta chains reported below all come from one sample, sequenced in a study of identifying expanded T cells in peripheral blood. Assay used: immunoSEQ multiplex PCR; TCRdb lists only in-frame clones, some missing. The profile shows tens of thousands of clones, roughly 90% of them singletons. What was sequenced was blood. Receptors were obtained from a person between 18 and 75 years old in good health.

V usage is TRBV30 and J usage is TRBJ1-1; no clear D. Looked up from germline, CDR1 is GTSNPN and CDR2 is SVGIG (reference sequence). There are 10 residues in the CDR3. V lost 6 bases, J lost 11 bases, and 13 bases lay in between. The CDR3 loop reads CACNDKAAFF. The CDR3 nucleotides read TGTGCCTGTAACGACAAGGCCGCTTTCTTT.

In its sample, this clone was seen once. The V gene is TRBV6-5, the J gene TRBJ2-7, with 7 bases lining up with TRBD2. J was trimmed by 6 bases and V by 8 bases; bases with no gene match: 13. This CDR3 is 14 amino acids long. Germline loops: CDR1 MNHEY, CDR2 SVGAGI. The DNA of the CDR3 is TGTGCCAGCTCAGACTCGGGCGGGAGTGCCGAGCAGTACTTC. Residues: CASSDSGGSAEQYF.

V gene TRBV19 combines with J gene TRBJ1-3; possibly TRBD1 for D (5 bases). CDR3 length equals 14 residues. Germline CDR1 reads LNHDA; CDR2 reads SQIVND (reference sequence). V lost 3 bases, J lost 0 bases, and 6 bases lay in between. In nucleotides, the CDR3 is TGTGCCAGTAGTATCGGGGCCTCTGGAAACACCATATATTTT. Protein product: CASSIGASGNTIYF.

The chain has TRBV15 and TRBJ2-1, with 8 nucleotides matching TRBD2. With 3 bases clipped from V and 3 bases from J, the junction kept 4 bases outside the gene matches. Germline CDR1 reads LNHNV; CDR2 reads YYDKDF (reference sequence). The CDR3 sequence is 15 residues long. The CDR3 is CATSSTGGDYNEQFF. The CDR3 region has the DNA TGTGCCACCAGCAGCACGGGAGGGGACTACAATGAGCAGTTCTTC.

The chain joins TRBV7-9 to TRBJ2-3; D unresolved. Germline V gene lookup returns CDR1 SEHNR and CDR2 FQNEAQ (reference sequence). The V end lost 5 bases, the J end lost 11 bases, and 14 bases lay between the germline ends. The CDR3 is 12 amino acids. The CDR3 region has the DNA TGTGCCAGCAGCGGGCGGCCTCTTAGGCAGTATTTT. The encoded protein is CASSGRPLRQYF.